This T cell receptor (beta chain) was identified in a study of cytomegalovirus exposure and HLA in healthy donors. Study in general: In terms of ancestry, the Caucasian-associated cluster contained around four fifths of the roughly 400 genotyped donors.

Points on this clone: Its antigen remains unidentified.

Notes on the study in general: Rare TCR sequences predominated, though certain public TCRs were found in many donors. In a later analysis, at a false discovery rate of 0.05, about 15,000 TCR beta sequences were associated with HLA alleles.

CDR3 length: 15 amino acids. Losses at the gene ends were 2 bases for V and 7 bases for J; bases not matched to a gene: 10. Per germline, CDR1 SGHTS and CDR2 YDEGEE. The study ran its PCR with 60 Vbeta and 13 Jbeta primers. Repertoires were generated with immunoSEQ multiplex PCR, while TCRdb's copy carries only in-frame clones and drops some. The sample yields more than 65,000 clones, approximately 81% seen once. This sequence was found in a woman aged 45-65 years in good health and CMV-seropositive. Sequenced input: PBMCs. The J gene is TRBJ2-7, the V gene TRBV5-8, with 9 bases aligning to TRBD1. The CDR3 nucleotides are TGTGCCAGCAGCTTTCCCGGGACAGGGTCTAAGGAGCAGTACTTC. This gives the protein CASSFPGTGSKEQYF.